Presented here are 18 T cell receptor beta chains from one specimen sequenced in a study of blood T cell repertoires in COVID-19. TCRdb keeps only in-frame clones here, not all; method: immunoSEQ multiplex PCR. Counted here are under 200,000 clones, approximately 79% occurring once; the ten biggest clones make up around 3%. Sequenced sample: peripheral blood. These receptor sequences come from a woman aged 80 or over with acute or convalescent COVID-19.

The DNA for the CDR3 is TGTGCCAGCAGCGCCTCCGGGGGACAGGGGGCTTGGGAGACCCAGTACTTC. Its protein is CASSASGGQGAWETQYF. J is TRBJ2-5 and V is TRBV9, with TRBD1 matching 12 bases. V shed 3 bases and J 5 bases; nucleotides not matched to a gene: 11. Germline V gives CDR1 SGDLS, CDR2 YYNGEE. CDR3 length: 17 amino acids.

This chain connects TRBV5-1 to TRBJ2-1, with 11 bases that match TRBD2. The CDR3 length is 14 residues. Germline CDR1 SGHRS, CDR2 YFSETQ. Trimming at V came to 0 bases and at J to 14 bases, leaving 7 bases not matched to a gene. For the CDR3, the DNA is TGCGCCAGCAGCTTGGACGGGACTAGCGGAACAGAGTTCTTC. It is translated as CASSLDGTSGTEFF. Drawing the rest from reference TRBV5-1 and TRBJ2-1, the complete variable domain is KAGVTQTPRYLIKTRGQQVTLSCSPISGHRSVSWYQQTPGQGLQFLFEYFSETQRNKGNFPGRFSGRQFSNSRSEMNVSTLELGDSALYLCASSLDGTSGTEFFGPGTRLTVL.

This chain uses TRBV5-4 with TRBJ2-3; D is undetermined. Germline CDR1 is SGHNT and CDR2 is YYREEE (reference sequence). V was cut by 2 bases and J by 2 bases, with 3 bases left in between. The CDR3 has 12 amino acids. CDR3 region: CASSFHTDTQYF. DNA of the CDR3: TGTGCCAGCAGCTTTCACACAGATACGCAGTATTTT.

The chain combines TRBV3-1 (or the pseudogene TRBV3-2) with TRBJ1-1, with D perhaps TRBD1 (6 bases). V was pared by 4 bases and J by 3 bases, with 9 bases between. Germline lookup yields CDR1 LGHDT and CDR2 YNNKEL (reference sequence). This CDR3 region has 13 residues. CDR3 loop: CASSRQEDTEAFF. CDR3 coding DNA: TGTGCCAGCAGCCGACAGGAGGACACTGAAGCTTTCTTT.

The chain couples TRBV7-2 to TRBJ1-1; D unresolved. V lost 1 base, J lost 1 base, and 7 bases lay in between. Germline V gene data show CDR1 as SGHTA and CDR2 as FQGNSA. The CDR3 extends over 14 amino acids. As DNA, the CDR3 is TGTGCCAGCAGCTTAGGGCCTGAGAACACTGAAGCTTTCTTT. Protein sequence: CASSLGPENTEAFF.

The genes are TRBV28 and TRBJ2-1; 9 bases agree with TRBD2. V dropped 1 base and J dropped 7; count of bases not matched to a gene: 5. CDR3 size: 15 residues. CDR1 MDHEN and CDR2 SYDVKM come from the germline V gene. The CDR3: CASSLYGGRVNEQFF. The CDR3 DNA sequence: TGTGCCAGCAGTTTATATGGCGGGAGGGTTAATGAGCAGTTCTTC.

The V gene is TRBV18, the J gene TRBJ2-2, with 7 bases lining up with TRBD2. Germline V gene sequence: CDR1 KGHSH, CDR2 LQKENI. The length of the CDR3 is 15 residues. Unmatched junction bases numbered 2, after V lost 3 bases and J lost 1 base. The CDR3: CASSPAGVNTGELFF. The CDR3 DNA sequence: TGTGCCAGCTCACCCGCGGGAGTGAACACCGGGGAGCTGTTTTTT.

The chain employs TRBV6-5 and TRBJ2-5; a possible D gene is TRBD1 (6 bases). V lost 7 bases, J lost 1 base, and 13 bases lay in between. There are 14 residues in the CDR3. Germline V gene lookup returns CDR1 MNHEY and CDR2 SVGAGI. CDR3 residues: CASNTRGPQETQYF. In DNA, the CDR3 is TGTGCCAGCAACACCAGGGGACCCCAAGAGACCCAGTACTTC.

This rearrangement joins TRBV18 to TRBJ2-1, with D perhaps matching TRBD1 (6 bases). Trimming pared 3 bases from V and 9 bases from J, leaving 15 bases between. The CDR3 loop spans 14 amino acids. The V gene's germline CDR1 is KGHSH and CDR2 LQKENI. CDR3 DNA: TGTGCCAGCTCACCCCCAGGGGAGCCCCTTGAGCAGTTCTTC. Protein product: CASSPPGEPLEQFF. The variable domain in full, with the rest retrieved from reference TRBV18 and TRBJ2-1, is NAGVMQNPRHLVRRRGQEARLRCSPMKGHSHVYWYRQLPEEGLKFMVYLQKENIIDESGMPKERFSAEFPKEGPSILRIQQVVRGDSAAYFCASSPPGEPLEQFFGPGTRLTVL.

CDR3 nucleotides: TGTGCCAGCGCCCCCCGCGGGGAGTCAGGGGGCACCGGGGAGCTGTTTTTT. Translating gives CASAPRGESGGTGELFF. The chain recombines TRBV4-2 with TRBJ2-2; tentative D call: TRBD1 (7 bases). V lost 8 bases, J lost 4 bases, and 23 bases lay in between. The CDR3 contains 17 residues. In germline, CDR1 is LGHNA, CDR2 YNFKEQ.

The V call is TRBV2, the J call TRBJ1-2; D is perhaps TRBD1 (5 bases). The ends were cut back, 3 bases at V and 8 bases at J, with 16 bases in the middle. This CDR3 has 14 residues. CDR1 and CDR2 (germline): SNHLY, FYNNEI. Here the CDR3 DNA reads TGTGCCAGCAGTGAGGTACAGGATATGCGAGGCTACACCTTC. It translates to CASSEVQDMRGYTF.

The rearrangement joins TRBV19 to TRBJ1-2, with 8 nucleotides matching TRBD1. Germline values: CDR1 LNHDA, CDR2 SQIVND (reference sequence). This CDR3 contains 14 residues. Trimming removed 9 bases from V and 6 bases from J; junction bases left unmatched: 12. CDR3 sequence (DNA): TGTGCCAGCTCCGACCTCGACAGGGGCCATGGCTACACCTTC. This sequence encodes CASSDLDRGHGYTF.

The chain recombines TRBV28 with TRBJ2-3; the match to TRBD2 covers 7 bases. The germline CDR1 and CDR2 sequences are MDHEN and SYDVKM. V was clipped by 6 bases and J by 3 bases; unmatched bases: 9. The CDR3 extends over 15 amino acids. This CDR3 reads CASSRTSAGTDTQYF. In DNA, the CDR3 is TGTGCCAGCAGCCGAACTAGCGCTGGGACAGATACGCAGTATTTT.

This chain joins TRBV19 and TRBJ1-5; unclear D gene. The germline V and J ends were trimmed by 3 bases and 3 bases, with 9 bases remaining between them. The CDR3 extends over 14 amino acids. Germline CDR1 and CDR2: LNHDA and SQIVND (reference sequence). The CDR3 coding sequence is TGTGCCAGTAGTATGGGCATTTACAATCAGCCCCAGCATTTT. Its protein is CASSMGIYNQPQHF.

V gene TRBV28 combines with J gene TRBJ1-2; 7 bases line up with TRBD1. Germline V gene lookup returns CDR1 MDHEN and CDR2 SYDVKM. Trimming cost V 4 bases and J 8 bases; bases outside gene matches: 7. This CDR3 has 13 amino acids. CDR3 sequence reads: CASSYSRGRGYTF. DNA for the CDR3: TGTGCCAGCAGTTATTCGAGGGGGCGGGGCTACACCTTC.

This clone was seen more than once but under ten times. The CDR3 here is CASSSPGLKQYF. The CDR3 bases are TGTGCCAGCAGCTCACCGGGTCTCAAGCAGTACTTC. The genes are TRBV7-2 and TRBJ2-7; no reliable D call. The ends were cut back, 4 bases at V and 8 bases at J, with 12 bases in the middle. The CDR3 has 12 amino acids. Per germline, CDR1 SGHTA and CDR2 FQGNSA.

This clone was recorded a few times. V gene TRBV9 combines with J gene TRBJ2-3; possible D gene TRBD2, 5 bases. Trimming cost V 6 bases and J 2 bases, with 10 bases left between them. Germline assignment: CDR1 SGDLS and CDR2 YYNGEE. The CDR3 sequence is 13 residues long. The CDR3 region has the DNA TGTGCCAGCACGAGCGGATACACAGATACGCAGTATTTT. Amino acids: CASTSGYTDTQYF.

The chain is built from TRBV19 and TRBJ1-1, with TRBD1 as a possible D gene (6 bases). Germline V gives CDR1 LNHDA, CDR2 SQIVND (reference sequence). The CDR3 length is 13 residues. V lost 6 bases, J lost 3 bases, and 11 bases lay in between. The CDR3 DNA sequence: TGTGCCAGTAGGTCACAGGGATACACTGAAGCTTTCTTT. This gives the protein CASRSQGYTEAFF.